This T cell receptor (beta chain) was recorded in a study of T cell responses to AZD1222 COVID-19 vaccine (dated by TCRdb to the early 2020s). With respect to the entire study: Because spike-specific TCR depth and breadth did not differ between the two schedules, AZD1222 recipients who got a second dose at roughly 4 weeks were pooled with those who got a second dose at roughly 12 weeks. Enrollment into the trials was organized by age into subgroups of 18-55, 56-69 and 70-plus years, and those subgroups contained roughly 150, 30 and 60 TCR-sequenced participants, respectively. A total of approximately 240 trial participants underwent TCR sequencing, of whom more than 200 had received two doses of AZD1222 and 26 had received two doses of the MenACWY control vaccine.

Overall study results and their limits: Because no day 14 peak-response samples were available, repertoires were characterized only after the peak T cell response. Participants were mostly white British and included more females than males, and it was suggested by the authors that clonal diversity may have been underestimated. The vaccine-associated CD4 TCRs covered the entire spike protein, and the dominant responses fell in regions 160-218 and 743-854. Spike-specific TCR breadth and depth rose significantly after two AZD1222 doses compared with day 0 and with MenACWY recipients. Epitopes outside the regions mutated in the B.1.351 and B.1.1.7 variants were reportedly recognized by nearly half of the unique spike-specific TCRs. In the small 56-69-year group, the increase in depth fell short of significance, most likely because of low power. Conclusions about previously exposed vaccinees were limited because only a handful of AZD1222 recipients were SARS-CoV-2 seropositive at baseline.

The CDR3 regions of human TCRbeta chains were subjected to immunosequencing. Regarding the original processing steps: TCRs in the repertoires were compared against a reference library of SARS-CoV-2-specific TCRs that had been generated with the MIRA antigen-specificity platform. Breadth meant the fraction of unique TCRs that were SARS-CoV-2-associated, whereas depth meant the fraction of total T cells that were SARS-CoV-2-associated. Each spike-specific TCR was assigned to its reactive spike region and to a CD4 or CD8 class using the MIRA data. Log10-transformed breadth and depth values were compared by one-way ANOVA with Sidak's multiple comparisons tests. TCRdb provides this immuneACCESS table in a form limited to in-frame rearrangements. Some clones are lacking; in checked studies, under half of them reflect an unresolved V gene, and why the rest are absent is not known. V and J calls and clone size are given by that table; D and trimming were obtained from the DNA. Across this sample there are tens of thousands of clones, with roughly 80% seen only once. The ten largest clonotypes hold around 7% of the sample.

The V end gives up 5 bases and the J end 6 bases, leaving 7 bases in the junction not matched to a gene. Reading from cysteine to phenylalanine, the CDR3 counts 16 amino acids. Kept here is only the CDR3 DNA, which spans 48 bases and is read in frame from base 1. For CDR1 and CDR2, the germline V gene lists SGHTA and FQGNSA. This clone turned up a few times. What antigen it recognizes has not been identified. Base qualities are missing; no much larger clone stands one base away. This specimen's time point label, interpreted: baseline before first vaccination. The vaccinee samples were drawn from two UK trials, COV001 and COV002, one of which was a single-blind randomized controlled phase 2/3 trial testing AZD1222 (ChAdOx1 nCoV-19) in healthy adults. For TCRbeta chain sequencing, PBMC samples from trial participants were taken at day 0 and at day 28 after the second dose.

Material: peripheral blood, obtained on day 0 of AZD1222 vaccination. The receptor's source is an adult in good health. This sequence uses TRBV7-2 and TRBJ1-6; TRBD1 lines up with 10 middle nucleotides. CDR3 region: CASSPTRDRGNSPLHF. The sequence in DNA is TGTGCCAGCAGCCCAACCAGGGACAGGGGTAATTCACCCCTCCACTTT.